A single TCR beta chain is shown here with its context. A modified ARM-PCR protocol with three rounds of nested PCR amplified TCRbeta. TCRdb passed the multiplex PCR reads through MiXCR, listing each CDR3 protein once. Among more than 85,000 distinct CDR3 sequences, roughly 84% were seen once, and the ten largest hold approximately 22%. These data come from a study of tumor and adjacent non-tumor tissue in lung cancer. No cell sorting was done before RNA was extracted from the tissue. V was shortened by 8 bases and J by 7 bases, with 9 bases between the two germline ends. The CDR3 runs to 11 residues. CDR1 is MGHRA and CDR2 is YSYEKL in the germline V gene.

The J gene is TRBJ2-1, the V gene TRBV4-1; D is undetermined. The sequence was obtained from a man between 65 and 80 years old with non-small cell lung cancer. Sequencing was carried out using lung tumor tissue. The CDR3 coding sequence is TGCGCCAGCGGTGAGTCTAATGAGCAGTTCTTC. It translates to CASGESNEQFF.